The 14 T cell receptor beta chains reported below all come from one sample, sequenced in a study of monozygotic twins with inflammatory bowel disease. TCRdb re-called the 5' RACE reads and gives one entry per CDR3 protein, without DNA. There are about 380,000 distinct CDR3 sequences in the sample, with around 2.6% held by the top ten. The sequencing sample was made of blood. The receptors were gathered from a human donor with ulcerative colitis or Crohn's disease, or a healthy co-twin of an affected twin (not recorded which).

This rearrangement joins TRBV7-3 to TRBJ2-2; TCRdb lists TRBD1, though no DNA is available to test this call. The CDR3 totals 17 residues. CDR1 is SGHTA and CDR2 is FQGTGA in the germline V gene. The CDR3 region is CASSFQPTGGTTGELFF.

This chain connects TRBV4-3 to TRBJ2-3; TCRdb designates TRBD2, a call that cannot be tested without DNA. CDR1 and CDR2 (germline): LGHNA, YSLEER. This CDR3 spans 17 amino acids. CDR3: CASSQVRGGGGTDTQYF.

V usage is TRBV20-1 and J usage is TRBJ1-2. Germline V gene lookup returns CDR1 DFQATT and CDR2 SNEGSKA (reference sequence). The CDR3 covers 15 residues. This CDR3 is CSASSIQAGPYGYTF.

The rearrangement joins TRBV18 to TRBJ2-6. This CDR3 contains 16 residues. CDR1 is KGHSH, CDR2 LQKENI, per germline. This CDR3 reads CASSSLTGLGANVLTF.

This CDR3 reads CASSYRGQGSYYEQYF. The chain has TRBV6-5 and TRBJ2-7; lacking DNA, the TRBD1 call made by TCRdb goes unchecked. Germline values: CDR1 MNHEY, CDR2 SVGAGI. The CDR3 is made up of 16 amino acids.

The chain joins TRBV5-1 to TRBJ2-5; TCRdb names TRBD1, which stays unverified in the absence of DNA. The CDR3 has 14 amino acids. Germline V gene data show CDR1 as SGHRS and CDR2 as YFSETQ. CDR3 region: CASSHPGSKETQYF.

The rearrangement links TRBV20-1 to TRBJ1-2; the D gene TCRdb calls, TRBD1, cannot be checked with no DNA. Germline CDR1 reads DFQATT; CDR2 reads SNEGSKA (reference sequence). The CDR3 runs 18 residues. The CDR3 loop is CSASNTWRDRGKNYGYTF.

This chain's CDR3 is CASSSRGLAGEQYF. This chain connects TRBV11-1 to TRBJ2-7; the TCRdb D gene call, TRBD2, has no DNA to confirm it. The CDR3 runs 14 residues. From germline, CDR1 is SGHAT and CDR2 FQDESV (reference sequence).

V usage is TRBV5-1 and J usage is TRBJ2-1. CDR1 and CDR2 from the germline V gene are SGHRS and YFSETQ. The CDR3 loop spans 13 amino acids. The CDR3 loop reads CASSLEGNHEQFF.

The chain is built from TRBV6-5 and TRBJ2-2. CDR1 is MNHEY and CDR2 is SVGAGI in the germline V gene. The CDR3 is made up of 14 amino acids. The CDR3: CASSYSTWGRELFF.

This chain connects TRBV12-3 or TRBV12-4 to TRBJ1-5; without DNA, the TCRdb call of TRBD1 cannot be checked. CDR3 length: 15 residues. CDR3 amino acids: CASSFLQGPNQPQHF.

This chain joins TRBV11-2 and TRBJ1-6; TCRdb outputs TRBD1, but without DNA this stays unchecked. CDR1 is SGHAT, CDR2 FQNNGV, per germline. The CDR3 length is 15 residues. CDR3 protein: CASSPTGARNSPLHF. Full variable domain (remainder filled in from reference TRBV11-2 and TRBJ1-6): EAGVAQSPRYKIIEKRQSVAFWCNPISGHATLYWYQQILGQGPKLLIQFQNNGVVDDSQLPKDRFSAERLKGVDSTLKIQPAKLEDSAVYLCASSPTGARNSPLHFGNGTRLTVT.

The chain uses TRBV7-2 and TRBJ2-7; there is no DNA to check the TCRdb D call of TRBD1. Looked up from germline, CDR1 is SGHTA and CDR2 is FQGNSA. The CDR3 extends over 13 amino acids. The CDR3 protein is CASSLSRGSEQYF.

V gene TRBV5-1 combines with J gene TRBJ2-5; TCRdb reports TRBD2, a call that lacks DNA to check it against. CDR3 length: 18 amino acids. In germline, CDR1 is SGHRS, CDR2 YFSETQ. CDR3 amino acids: CASSLGGLGSGYQETQYF.